This record looks at one TCR beta chain sequence and its context. Following a re-call of the 5' RACE reads, TCRdb has one entry per CDR3 protein and lacks DNA. The ten most abundant clones cover 7.5% to 9.5% of a sample with approximately 210,000 distinct CDR3 sequences. CDR3 length: 12 amino acids. The V gene's germline CDR1 is SQVTM and CDR2 ANQGSEA. The sample is drawn from a study of monozygotic twins with inflammatory bowel disease. This rearrangement joins TRBV29-1 to TRBJ2-7. This receptor was taken from a human donor with ulcerative colitis or Crohn's disease, or a healthy co-twin of an affected twin (not recorded which). Sequencing was done on a sample of blood. The CDR3 here is CSGATGIYEQYF.